These 27 T cell receptor beta chains were all obtained from the same sample, sequenced in a study of T cell repertoires in cytomegalovirus infection. From the reads, TCRdb called clonotypes with MiXCR, one entry per CDR3 protein. The data contain about 920,000 distinct CDR3 sequences, 31% of them singletons. These receptors' targets are unknown. The material was cultured CD8+ T cells from PBMCs, obtained from culture after CMV antigen stimulation. The receptor source for this set is a human donor in good health (CMV status not recorded). Some clones in this sample may be carry-over from other donors' samples.

About this clonotype itself: At one boundary the junction diverges from the germline segment, which might be a read error. The V call is TRBV7-9, the J call TRBJ2-6, with 9 bases aligning to TRBD1. This CDR3 contains 18 residues. Germline V gives CDR1 SEHNR, CDR2 FQNEAQ (reference sequence). CDR3 DNA: TGTGCCAGCCCTAAACGGGACAGGGCCCGCTCTGGGACCAACGTCCTGACTTTC. Translating it yields CASPKRDRARSGTNVLTF.

In nucleotides, the CDR3 is TGTGCCAGCAGCCTCTCCGGGCGCATGAGTTACGAGCAGTACGTC. Amino acids: CASSLSGRMSYEQYV. The J gene is TRBJ2-7, the V gene TRBV7-8, with no clear D. Looked up from germline, CDR1 is SGHVS and CDR2 is FQNEAQ. Trimming removed 5 bases from V and 4 bases from J, with 18 bases in between. The CDR3 loop spans 15 amino acids.

The J gene is TRBJ2-2, the V gene TRBV24-1, with D tentatively TRBD2 (5 bases). V lost 1 base and J lost 4, with 6 bases in between. CDR1 and CDR2 (germline): KGHDR, SFDVKD. The CDR3 totals 14 residues. Here the CDR3 reads CATSDFGVTGELFF. CDR3 sequence (DNA): TGTGCCACCAGTGATTTCGGGGTCACCGGGGAGCTGTTTTTT.

There are a few counts of this clonotype. This chain links TRBV7-2 with TRBJ1-2; D is uncertain. V was pared by 1 base and J by 3 bases, with 12 bases between. CDR3 length equals 15 residues. Looked up from germline, CDR1 is SGHTA and CDR2 is FQGNSA. The CDR3 DNA is TGTGCCAGCAGCTTAGATCTCGAGGGCCACTATGGCTACACCTTC. Translating gives CASSLDLEGHYGYTF.

This clonotype was seen a few times. V and J are TRBV6-4 and TRBJ2-1; D remains ambiguous. CDR3 length equals 13 residues. The germline V gene has CDR1 MRHNA and CDR2 SNTAGT. With 2 bases removed from V and 6 bases from J, the gap between germline ends came to 8 bases. In nucleotides, the CDR3 is TGTGCCAGCAGTGACACCCCTGGCAATGAGCAGTTCTTC. Protein: CASSDTPGNEQFF.

This clonotype came up many times. This chain uses TRBV12-3 or TRBV12-4 with TRBJ1-2; D remains ambiguous. Trimming shortened V by 6 bases and J by 2 bases, and 1 base separated the two germline ends. The CDR3 extends over 10 amino acids. CDR3 sequence: CASSNYGYTF. The CDR3 DNA is TGTGCCAGCAGCAACTATGGCTACACCTTC.

This clonotype was observed a handful of times. The chain carries TRBV13 and TRBJ1-6, with 10 bases lining up with TRBD1. This CDR3 is built from 17 residues. The germline gives CDR1 PRHDT, CDR2 FYEKMQ (reference sequence). With 4 bases clipped from V and 3 bases from J, the junction kept 6 bases outside the gene matches. CDR3 protein: CASSSWTGGFYNSPLHF. CDR3 sequence (DNA): TGTGCCAGCAGCTCCTGGACAGGGGGTTTCTATAATTCACCCCTCCACTTT.

This clonotype was counted only a few times. J is TRBJ1-3 and V is TRBV6-2 or TRBV6-3; a weak D match, TRBD1 (6 bases). Germline V gene lookup returns CDR1 MNHEY and CDR2 SVGEGT. Trimming took 4 bases from V and 6 from J, leaving 10 bases between them. The CDR3 loop spans 13 amino acids. CDR3 amino acids: CASSSGTTNTIYF. In DNA form, the CDR3 reads TGTGCCAGCAGTTCCGGGACAACAAACACCATATATTTT.

This clonotype appeared many times. An end of the junction does not agree with germline; a read error may underlie this. This rearrangement joins TRBV7-6 to TRBJ2-7, with D maybe TRBD1 (5 bases). Germline loops: CDR1 SGHVS, CDR2 FNYEAQ. The CDR3 runs to 15 residues. This CDR3 reads CASSLAPGSSYEQYF. The CDR3 DNA follows: TGTGCTAGCAGCTTAGCTCCAGGGTCCTCCTACGAGCAGTACTTC. The full variable domain, with the rest looked up from reference TRBV7-6 and TRBJ2-7, is GAGVSQSPRYKVTKRGQDVALRCDPISGHVSLYWYRQALGQGPEFLTYFNYEAQQDKSGLPNDRFSAERPEGSISTLTIQRTEQRDSAMYRCASSLAPGSSYEQYFGPGTRLTVT.

This clonotype showed up just a few times. The rearrangement uses TRBV7-2 and TRBJ2-1, with D unresolved. The germline V gene encodes CDR1 SGHTA and CDR2 FQGNSA. CDR3 size: 14 residues. V lost 2 bases and J 4 bases, leaving 9 bases between the germline ends. As DNA, the CDR3 is TGTGCCAGCAGCTTAAGGAGTAAATACAATGAGCAGTTCTTC. Its protein is CASSLRSKYNEQFF.

At least ten counts were recorded for this clonotype. The limits of the CDR3 on the DNA are not certain, so only TCRdb's listed CDR3 is given. The chain employs TRBV6-2 or TRBV6-3 and TRBJ1-5. Germline-derived CDR1 and CDR2 are MNHEY and SVGEGT. The CDR3 is 14 residues long, counting both termini. CDR3 residues: CASSSSGYNQPQHF.

This clonotype has more than one count but fewer than ten. The chain has TRBV29-1 and TRBJ2-1; 9 nucleotides line up with TRBD1. Germline assignment: CDR1 SQVTM and CDR2 ANQGSEA. The J segment lost 8 bases and the V segment lost 3 bases, leaving 14 bases of the junction unmatched. The CDR3 contains 16 residues. CDR3 in amino acids: CSVEPSVGTGSDEQFF. CDR3 DNA: TGCAGCGTTGAGCCCTCCGTTGGGACAGGGTCAGATGAGCAGTTCTTC.

In this sample, this clonotype turned up many times. The chain links TRBV7-6 to TRBJ2-3; D might be TRBD2 (6 bases). Germline loops: CDR1 SGHVS, CDR2 FNYEAQ. This CDR3 is built from 12 residues. Trimming cost V 7 bases and J 6 bases, with 11 bases left between them. The CDR3: CASTGLEDTQYF. CDR3 sequence (DNA): TGTGCCAGCACGGGACTGGAGGATACGCAGTATTTT.

This clonotype was seen a handful of times. The chain carries TRBV7-8 and TRBJ2-3; D may correspond to TRBD1 or TRBD2 (5 bases each). This CDR3 has 17 residues. Per germline, CDR1 SGHVS and CDR2 FQNEAQ. V lost 2 bases and J 1 base, leaving 16 bases between the germline ends. CDR3 region: CASSLFGAFSRTDTQYF. CDR3 nucleotide sequence: TGTGCCAGCAGCTTATTCGGGGCTTTTAGCCGCACAGATACGCAGTATTTT.

This clonotype was counted ten times or more. CDR3 in DNA: TGTGCCAGCAGTTTATCAGGGGCGGACTATGGCTACACCTTC. Translation: CASSLSGADYGYTF. The rearrangement uses TRBV28 and TRBJ1-2; D perhaps matches TRBD1 (6 bases). V was pared by 1 base and J by 3 bases, with 9 bases between. This CDR3 contains 14 residues. The germline CDR1 and CDR2 sequences are MDHEN and SYDVKM.

The chain carries TRBV7-4 and TRBJ2-2; the D gene is possibly TRBD2 (5 bases). In germline, CDR1 is SGHVT, CDR2 SQSDAQ. This CDR3 is built from 14 residues. Deletions cut 7 bases from V and 6 bases from J, with 15 bases between. The CDR3 DNA is TGTGCCAGCACCCCAACGGGGAGTCCCGGGGAGCTGTTTTTT. It encodes CASTPTGSPGELFF. Full variable domain (outside the CDR3, taken from reference TRBV7-4 and TRBJ2-2): GAGVSQSPRYKVAKRGRDVALRCDSISGHVTLYWYRQTLGQGSEVLTYSQSDAQRDKSGRPSGRFSAERPERSVSTLKIQRTEQGDSAVYLCASTPTGSPGELFFGEGSRLTVL.

This clonotype was recorded many times. The genes are TRBV7-2 and TRBJ2-5, with TRBD2 identical over 11 bases. The CDR3 is 16 residues long. Trimming at V came to 5 bases and at J to 5 bases, leaving 10 bases not matched to a gene. CDR1 SGHTA and CDR2 FQGNSA come from the germline V gene. The CDR3 loop reads CASSLVSGGAEETQYF. Here the CDR3 DNA reads TGTGCCAGCAGCCTAGTTAGCGGGGGGGCAGAGGAGACCCAGTACTTC.

This clonotype has just a few counts. The rearrangement uses TRBV20-1 and TRBJ2-3; 8 bases are a match to TRBD2. Germline CDR1 reads DFQATT; CDR2 reads SNEGSKA (reference sequence). The CDR3 is 19 amino acids. Trimming removed 7 bases from V and 10 bases from J; junction bases left unmatched: 31. CDR3 loop: CSDTAGLAGTRGLPKAQYF. The CDR3 DNA reads as TGCAGTGACACAGCTGGACTAGCAGGGACACGGGGCCTCCCTAAGGCGCAGTATTTT.

This clonotype was found a few times. This rearrangement joins TRBV5-8 to TRBJ2-3; D possibly corresponds to TRBD2 (5 bases). CDR1 and CDR2 (germline): SGHTS, YDEGEE. CDR3 length: 15 residues. V was cut by 4 bases and J by 4 bases, with 16 bases left in between. The CDR3 DNA follows: TGTGCCAGCAGCGTAACGGGCCTCGGGGCAGATACGCAGTATTTT. This encodes CASSVTGLGADTQYF.

This clonotype was seen at least ten times. The chain uses TRBV7-8 and TRBJ1-5; TRBD1 might be the D (5 bases). The CDR3 extends over 16 amino acids. In germline, CDR1 is SGHVS, CDR2 FQNEAQ. V dropped 6 bases and J dropped 0 bases, with 15 bases sitting between them. This CDR3 is CASSLQGSYSNQPQHF. The CDR3 DNA reads as TGTGCCAGCAGTCTCCAGGGAAGTTATAGCAATCAGCCCCAGCATTTT.

CDR3 in DNA: TGTGCCAGCAGTCATGGACTAGCGGGGAACACAGATACGCAGTATTTT. This gives the protein CASSHGLAGNTDTQYF. The rearrangement links TRBV27 to TRBJ2-3; 12 bases fit TRBD2. The CDR3 consists of 16 residues. Germline V gives CDR1 MNHEY, CDR2 SMNVEV (reference sequence). The ends lost 5 bases at V and 2 bases at J; junction bases unmatched: 5.

As DNA, the CDR3 is TGTGCCAGCAGTTCCATGGACGGCTACGAGCAGTACGTC. It translates to CASSSMDGYEQYV. The chain uses TRBV6-5 and TRBJ2-7; D is unresolved. The germline V gene encodes CDR1 MNHEY and CDR2 SVGAGI. This CDR3 is 13 amino acids long. Trimming pared 4 bases from V and 3 bases from J, leaving 10 bases between.

This clonotype has a handful of counts. The genes are TRBV4-1 and TRBJ1-6; D not certain. CDR1 and CDR2 from the germline V gene are MGHRA and YSYEKL. V lost 0 bases, J lost 8 bases, and 17 bases lay in between. This CDR3 has 17 residues. CDR3 sequence reads: CASSQDPETLGDSPLHF. CDR3 bases: TGCGCCAGCAGCCAAGATCCCGAAACCTTAGGCGATTCACCCCTCCACTTT.

The chain uses TRBV19 and TRBJ1-4; 7 nucleotides agree with TRBD1. The CDR3 consists of 12 residues. Germline values: CDR1 LNHDA, CDR2 SQIVND (reference sequence). Trimming took 10 bases from V and 11 from J; bases not matched to a gene: 10. For the CDR3, the DNA is TGTGCCAACACCCCGGGCAGGGGGAAACTGTTTTTT. This sequence encodes CANTPGRGKLFF.

There are many counts of this clonotype. This sequence joins TRBV12-3 or TRBV12-4 and TRBJ1-5; D gene unclear. Between the trimmed V and J ends, which lost 5 bases and 0 bases, there was a span of 23 bases. The CDR3 runs to 19 residues. The CDR3 is CASSPHSWAGETSNQPQHF. In nucleotides, the CDR3 is TGTGCCAGCAGTCCACACTCATGGGCAGGAGAAACTAGCAATCAGCCCCAGCATTTT.

The sample holds a few counts of this clonotype. CDR3: CASSHALDAPHEQYF. For the CDR3, the DNA is TGTGCCAGCAGTCACGCGTTGGACGCTCCCCACGAGCAGTACTTC. V gene TRBV7-9 combines with J gene TRBJ2-7; no clear D gene. Trimming stripped 6 bases from V and 5 bases from J, with 20 bases between. This CDR3 has 15 residues. The germline CDR1 and CDR2 sequences are SEHNR and FQNEAQ (reference sequence).

The chain joins TRBV11-2 to TRBJ2-5, with unresolved D. The CDR3 loop spans 16 amino acids. Deletions cut 3 bases from V and 2 bases from J, with 16 bases between. Looked up from germline, CDR1 is SGHAT and CDR2 is FQNNGV. As DNA, the CDR3 is TGTGCCAGCAGCTTCGGCGATTCAAGATTACAAGAGACCCAGTACTTC. It translates to CASSFGDSRLQETQYF.